The T cell receptor beta chain under discussion was sequenced for a study of response to subunit inactivated influenza vaccine. Findings and caveats of the study: Authors suggested seasonal influenza vaccinations each recruit few new T cells.

This clonotype was seen a few times. The antigen remains unidentified. MiXCR was run by TCRdb on the RT-PCR reads, yielding one entry per CDR3 protein. Among around 580,000 distinct CDR3 sequences listed, around 11% were seen once. This CDR3 has 11 amino acids. Germline values: CDR1 SQVTM, CDR2 ANQGSEA. Sequenced material: PBMCs from blood, taken on the day of vaccination. The TCR comes from a man in his forties or fifties who received an inactivated influenza vaccine. The J gene is TRBJ1-1, the V gene TRBV29-1, with a tentative D call TRBD1 (5 bases). CDR3 nucleotides: TGCACCGGGACCGGGGACACTGAAGCTTTCTTT. Amino acid sequence: CTGTGDTEAFF.